This T cell receptor beta chain was documented in a study of blood T cells in healthy people across ages. Primed by a sample-barcoded 5' primer and a J-beta primer mix, a second PCR proceeded for 7 to 11 cycles. TCRdb reprocessed the 5' RACE reads with MiXCR, giving one entry per CDR3 protein. The sample has more than 1.4 million distinct CDR3 sequences, around 42% seen once. Looked up from germline, CDR1 is SEHNR and CDR2 is FQNEAQ (reference sequence). V lost 1 base, J lost 0 bases, and 13 bases lay in between. The CDR3 consists of 18 residues. The chain links TRBV7-9 to TRBJ1-6, with D unclear. The material sequenced was blood. This sequence originates from a woman aged 18 to 35 in good health. The CDR3 nucleotides read TGTGCCAGCAGCTTAGGACCGGTGCCGAGCTCCTATAATTCACCCCTCCACTTT. Translated, it gives CASSLGPVPSSYNSPLHF.